These 12 T cell receptor beta chains originate from one sample sequenced in a study of T cell clonality in common variable immunodeficiency. Sequencing was performed with immunoSEQ multiplex PCR; in TCRdb, only in-frame clones are kept and a portion is missing. Recorded here are roughly 40,000 clones, none singletons. The sample comprised peripheral blood mononuclear cells. Receptors originate from a person aged 18 to 70 in good health.

This clone showed up many times. CDR3 sequence: CASSSQGAMASNTEAFF. The part of the CDR3 DNA that was read is TGCGCCAGCAGCTCGCAGGGGGCGATGGCATCGAACACTGAA. The genes are TRBV5-1 and TRBJ1-1, with 8 bases lining up with TRBD1. The read gets to within 3 residues of the CDR3 end, and the germline J gene fills in the rest. Germline V gives CDR1 SGHRS, CDR2 YFSETQ. Trimming at V came to 3 bases and at J to 1 base, leaving 11 bases not matched to a gene. The CDR3 is made up of 17 amino acids.

This clone was seen repeatedly, ten times or more. Read coverage stops 3 residues before the CDR3 terminus; the germline J gene supplies the remainder. The rearrangement links TRBV2 to TRBJ2-1; a possible D gene is TRBD2 (6 bases). The CDR3 has 15 residues. The germline V and J ends were trimmed by 5 bases and 4 bases, with 15 bases remaining between them. Per the germline V gene, CDR1 is SNHLY and CDR2 is FYNNEI. The CDR3 sequence: CASSFSGTSYNEQFF. The covered CDR3 bases are TGTGCCAGCAGTTTTTCCGGGACTTCTTACAATGAG.

This clone has a count of ten or more. The read stops 3 residues short of the end of the CDR3; the missing end is completed from the germline J gene. The genes are TRBV19 and TRBJ1-4; no clear D gene. V was trimmed by 6 bases and J by 8 bases, leaving 13 bases between them. The CDR3 totals 13 residues. Germline lookup yields CDR1 LNHDA and CDR2 SQIVND (reference sequence). CDR3 bases read: TGTGCCAGTAGCGGACCCGGCGGGGAAAAA. Translated: CASSGPGGEK. In full, the CDR3 is CASSGPGGEKLFF.

Comment on this clone: The read terminates 3 residues ahead of where the CDR3 ends, so the germline J gene completes it. This chain connects TRBV11-2 to TRBJ1-2, with TRBD1 identical over 8 bases. Germline V gives CDR1 SGHAT, CDR2 FQNNGV. This CDR3 spans 15 amino acids. CDR3 DNA (partial): TGTGCCAGCAGCCCGAGGACAGGGCCGGTTGACGGC. Translating it yields CASSPRTGPVDG. The complete CDR3 sequence is CASSPRTGPVDGYTF.

This clone occurred many times. The CDR3 end falls 3 residues outside the read, so it is completed with the germline J gene. The chain joins TRBV18 to TRBJ1-5, with D unclear. The V and J ends lost 1 base and 2 bases respectively, with 12 bases between them. CDR1 and CDR2 (germline): KGHSH, LQKENI. The CDR3 spans 16 residues. This CDR3 reads CASSPQEGAGNQPQHF. CDR3 bases read: TGTGCCAGCTCACCACAGGAGGGCGCCGGCAATCAGCCC.

This clone was counted ten times or more. Read coverage stops 3 residues before the CDR3 terminus; the germline J gene supplies the remainder. This chain connects TRBV18 to TRBJ1-5; no definite D call. CDR1 is KGHSH, CDR2 LQKENI, per germline. The V end lost 3 bases, the J end lost 5 bases, and 8 bases lay between the germline ends. The CDR3 totals 13 residues. The CDR3 protein is CASSPGVDQPQHF. The covered CDR3 bases are TGTGCCAGCTCACCCGGGGTCGATCAGCCC.

This clone was seen ten or more times. The DNA ends 3 residues before the CDR3 does, and the rest of the CDR3 is filled in from the germline J gene. V gene TRBV6-1 combines with J gene TRBJ1-1, with D perhaps TRBD1 (6 bases). The germline V gene has CDR1 MNHNS and CDR2 SASEGT. The CDR3 spans 18 residues. The V gene lost 2 bases and the J gene lost 4 bases, with 23 bases spanning the gap. The part of the CDR3 DNA that was read is TGTGCCAGCAGTGAATCATCGGGGCAGGGGTTGTGGGTCACTGAA. Translation: CASSESSGQGLWVTE. The full CDR3 reads CASSESSGQGLWVTEAFF.

This clone was counted many times. Read coverage stops 3 residues before the CDR3 terminus; the germline J gene supplies the remainder. The V and J genes are TRBV20-1 and TRBJ2-7; D unclear. The V gene lost 3 bases and the J gene lost 0 bases, with 9 bases spanning the gap. Germline CDR1 is DFQATT and CDR2 is SNEGSKA (reference sequence). There are 13 residues in the CDR3. Incomplete CDR3 DNA: TGCAGTGCTAGTAGCATCTACTCCTACGAG. Amino acid sequence: CSASSIYSYE. The whole CDR3 region reads CSASSIYSYEQYF.

This clone was found many times. The CDR3 end falls 3 residues outside the read, so it is completed with the germline J gene. The V and J genes are TRBV2 and TRBJ1-5; D not resolved. This CDR3 comprises 12 residues. Germline CDR1 SNHLY, CDR2 FYNNEI. V was cut by 5 bases and J by 7 bases, with 9 bases left in between. CDR3 amino acids: CASSSVGQPQHF. The sequenced part of the CDR3 DNA is TGTGCCAGCAGTTCTGTAGGGCAGCCC.

This clone was detected a few times. The read ends 3 residues before the CDR3 terminus; that terminus is restored from the germline J gene. This chain uses TRBV2 with TRBJ1-2; no clear D. Germline CDR1 is SNHLY and CDR2 is FYNNEI. V lost 4 bases and J 0 bases, leaving 9 bases between the germline ends. CDR3 length: 14 residues. The CDR3 protein is CASSGQLANYGYTF. The covered CDR3 bases are TGTGCCAGCAGTGGCCAGCTAGCTAACTATGGC.

This clone was detected many times. The read is 3 residues too short to cover the CDR3 end, so that end is filled in from the germline J gene. The chain carries TRBV7-6 and TRBJ1-2; TRBD1 agrees at 8 bases. CDR3 length equals 16 residues. J lost 5 bases, V lost 4 bases, and 12 bases had no gene match. CDR1 is SGHVS and CDR2 is FNYEAQ in the germline V gene. The covered CDR3 bases are TGTGCCAGCAGCTCAGATATGACAGGGGTGGGATATGGC. It yields the protein CASSSDMTGVGYG. The full CDR3 sequence reads CASSSDMTGVGYGYTF.

In this sample, this clone turned up many times. The CDR3 end is not reached by the read, which stops 3 residues before it; the germline J gene fills it in. The chain has TRBV2 and TRBJ2-3; 13 positions match TRBD2. There are 15 residues in the CDR3. In germline, CDR1 is SNHLY, CDR2 FYNNEI. The V segment lost 7 bases and the J segment 4 bases; nucleotides outside the gene matches: 5. The CDR3 spells CASILAGGPSDTQYF. Incomplete CDR3 DNA: TGTGCCAGCATACTAGCGGGAGGGCCATCAGATACG.